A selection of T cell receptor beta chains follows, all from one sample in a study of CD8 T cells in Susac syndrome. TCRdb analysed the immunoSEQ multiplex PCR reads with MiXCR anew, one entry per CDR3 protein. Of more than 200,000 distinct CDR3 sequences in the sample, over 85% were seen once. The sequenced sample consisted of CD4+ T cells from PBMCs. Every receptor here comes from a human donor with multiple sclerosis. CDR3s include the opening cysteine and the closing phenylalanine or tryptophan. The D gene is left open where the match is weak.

CASSHWTGADGYTF TGTGCCAGCAGCCATTGGACAGGGGCTGATGGCTACACCTTC TRBJ1-2 TRBD1 TRBV3-1
CASSSDRELDTQYF TGTGCCAGCAGCTCGGACAGGGAGCTAGATACGCAGTATTTT TRBJ2-3 TRBD1 TRBV5-4
CASSIQLQETQYF TGCGCCAGCAGCATACAGTTACAAGAGACCCAGTACTTC TRBJ2-5 - TRBV5-1
CASSVVTGGNTGELFF TGTGCCAGCAGCGTAGTCACAGGGGGAAACACCGGGGAGCTGTTTTTT TRBJ2-2 TRBD1 TRBV9
CASSRVSRNSPLHF TGCGCCAGCAGTCGAGTCTCGAGAAATTCACCCCTCCACTTT TRBJ1-6 - TRBV4-1
CSARLVLTDTQYF TGCAGCGCCCGACTAGTGCTCACAGATACGCAGTATTTT TRBJ2-3 - TRBV29-1
CASSPPGRGYGYTF TGTGCCAGCAGCCCCCCGGGGAGGGGGTATGGCTACACCTTC TRBJ1-2 - TRBV3-1
CASSIGQGRGTQYF TGTGCCAGTAGTATCGGACAGGGGCGAGGGACCCAGTACTTC TRBJ2-5 TRBD1 TRBV19
CASSQGTGRTDTQYF TGTGCCAGCAGCCAAGGGACAGGTCGCACAGATACGCAGTATTTT TRBJ2-3 TRBD1 TRBV4-2
CSVDEAGLGTDTQYF TGCAGCGTTGATGAAGCGGGGCTTGGCACAGATACGCAGTATTTT TRBJ2-3 TRBD2 TRBV29-1